These T cell receptor beta chains were read from a single sample in a study of cytomegalovirus exposure and HLA in healthy donors. The data were produced by immunoSEQ multiplex PCR, yet TCRdb's version contains in-frame clones alone and is incomplete. The sample lists 110,000 or so clones; around 81% were seen once. Source material: PBMCs. The receptors come from a woman in her 30s in good health and CMV-seronegative. Each CDR3 is given with its conserved first and last residue. The D gene is left open where the match is weak. Not every row has a clone size; where given, it reads once, few, many or a size class.

V	D	J	size	CDR3
TRBV2	-	TRBJ1-2	once	CASSEESRQGIYGYTF
TRBV6-1	-	TRBJ2-2	-	CASSGLGQGLTGELFF
TRBV10-1	-	TRBJ2-7	-	CASSESGRGASSYEQYF
TRBV4-2	-	TRBJ2-3	-	CASSLTRSVVSDTQYF
TRBV5-4	TRBD2	TRBJ2-2	-	CASSYPQSGSITGELFF
TRBV5-1	TRBD1	TRBJ2-7	once	CASSIGTAPYEQYF
TRBV5-8	TRBD1	TRBJ1-2	-	CASSQRGQGGGGYTF
TRBV30	-	TRBJ1-5	once	CAWSPRGIVNQPQHF
TRBV7-7	-	TRBJ2-3	-	CASSQSGGASTDTQYF
TRBV10-1	-	TRBJ2-7	once	CASSESLIASGDSYEQYF
TRBV20-1	-	TRBJ2-7	once	CSGQLSYEQYF
TRBV7-9	-	TRBJ2-2	few	CASSLERGYTTGELFF
TRBV29-1	TRBD1	TRBJ1-2	-	CSAMTGNYGYTF
TRBV5-1	-	TRBJ2-1	-	CASSLAGINEQFF
TRBV6-1	TRBD2	TRBJ2-3	-	CASSEVLRGGTSGSGFPDTQYF
TRBV19	TRBD2	TRBJ2-3	-	CASSPQAGGADTQYF
TRBV7-9	TRBD1	TRBJ1-3	-	CASSLGQGNAGNTIYF